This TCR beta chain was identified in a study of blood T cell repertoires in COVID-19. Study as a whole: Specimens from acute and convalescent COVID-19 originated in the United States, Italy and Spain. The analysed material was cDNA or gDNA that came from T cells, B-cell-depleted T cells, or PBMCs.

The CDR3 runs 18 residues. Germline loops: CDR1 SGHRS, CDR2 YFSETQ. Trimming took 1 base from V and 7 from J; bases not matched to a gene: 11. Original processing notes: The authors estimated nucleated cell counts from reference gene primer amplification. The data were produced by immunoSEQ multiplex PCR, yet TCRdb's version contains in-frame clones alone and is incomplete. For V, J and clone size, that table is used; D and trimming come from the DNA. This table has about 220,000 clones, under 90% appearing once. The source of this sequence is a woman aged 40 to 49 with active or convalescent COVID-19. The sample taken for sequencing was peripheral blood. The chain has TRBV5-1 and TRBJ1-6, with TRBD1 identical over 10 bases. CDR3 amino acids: CASSLHSYQTGGNSPLHF. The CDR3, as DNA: TGCGCCAGCAGCTTGCACAGCTACCAGACAGGGGGCAATTCACCCCTCCACTTT. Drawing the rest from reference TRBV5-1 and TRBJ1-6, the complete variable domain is KAGVTQTPRYLIKTRGQQVTLSCSPISGHRSVSWYQQTPGQGLQFLFEYFSETQRNKGNFPGRFSGRQFSNSRSEMNVSTLELGDSALYLCASSLHSYQTGGNSPLHFGNGTRLTVT.